A single sample gave rise to the 21 T cell receptor beta chains below, sequenced in a study of blood T cell repertoires in COVID-19. Profiling relied on immunoSEQ multiplex PCR, and the TCRdb table lists in-frame clones only, not all of them. The data hold 77,000 or so clones, with roughly 70% observed a single time. Sequenced sample: peripheral blood. These receptors were taken from a human donor with acute or convalescent COVID-19. The donor label of this sample is uncertain.

This clone was seen a handful of times. J is TRBJ1-3 and V is TRBV5-1; D ambiguous. Germline V gives CDR1 SGHRS, CDR2 YFSETQ. The CDR3 runs to 13 residues. Trimming took 10 bases from V and 2 from J, leaving 13 bases between them. The CDR3 DNA is TGCGCCTCTTCGGCGGCGCCTGGAAACACCATATATTTT. It translates to CASSAAPGNTIYF.

The gene calls are TRBV20-1 and TRBJ1-5, with a tentative D call TRBD1 (5 bases). Trimming removed 3 bases at V and 7 bases at J, with 13 bases between. Looked up from germline, CDR1 is DFQATT and CDR2 is SNEGSKA (reference sequence). The CDR3 runs to 13 residues. The CDR3 sequence: CSASIGGRQPQHF. In nucleotides, the CDR3 is TGCAGTGCTAGTATTGGGGGGAGACAGCCCCAGCATTTT.

The rearrangement uses TRBV6-4 and TRBJ1-2; 9 bases align to TRBD1. CDR3 length: 15 amino acids. J gave up 5 bases and V 3 bases, and 7 bases lay outside the gene matches. The germline gives CDR1 MRHNA, CDR2 SNTAGT. The CDR3: CASSDWNRGLYGYTF. The CDR3 region has the DNA TGTGCCAGCAGTGATTGGAACAGGGGGCTGTATGGCTACACCTTC.

The chain recombines TRBV11-2 with TRBJ2-1; perhaps TRBD1 as D (5 bases). Trimming took off 5 bases at V and 5 bases at J, with 7 bases between the two ends. CDR1 is SGHAT and CDR2 is FQNNGV in the germline V gene. There are 12 residues in the CDR3. The CDR3 DNA sequence: TGTGCCAGCAGCGGGGCCGACAATGAGCAGTTCTTC. Translation: CASSGADNEQFF.

The V gene is TRBV7-9, the J gene TRBJ1-2, with D perhaps matching TRBD1 (5 bases). V lost 3 bases and J 6 bases, leaving 11 bases between the germline ends. The germline V gene has CDR1 SEHNR and CDR2 FQNEAQ (reference sequence). CDR3 length: 13 residues. The CDR3, as DNA: TGTGCCAGCAGCTTTGGGGCAGAGGATGGCTACACCTTC. As protein: CASSFGAEDGYTF. The whole variable domain, remainder taken from reference TRBV7-9 and TRBJ1-2, is DTGVSQNPRHKITKRGQNVTFRCDPISEHNRLYWYRQTLGQGPEFLTYFQNEAQLEKSRLLSDRFSAERPKGSFSTLEIQRTEQGDSAMYLCASSFGAEDGYTFGSGTRLTVV.

The chain carries TRBV19 and TRBJ1-1; 8 bases are a match to TRBD1. The CDR3 spans 14 residues. Trimming cost V 6 bases and J 4 bases; bases outside gene matches: 7. Germline V lookup: CDR1 LNHDA, CDR2 SQIVND (reference sequence). The CDR3 nucleotides are TGTGCCAGTAGAAACGACAGGGGTGGCACTGAAGCTTTCTTT. Amino acids: CASRNDRGGTEAFF.

For the CDR3, the DNA is TGTGCCACCAGTGACCCGACAGGTGGCAATCAGCCCCAGCATTTT. Translated, it gives CATSDPTGGNQPQHF. This sequence joins TRBV24-1 and TRBJ1-5; TRBD1 might be the D (6 bases). This CDR3 is 15 amino acids long. V lost 4 bases and J 2 bases, leaving 11 bases between the germline ends. Per germline, CDR1 KGHDR and CDR2 SFDVKD.

This clone was observed a single time. As DNA, the CDR3 is TGTGCCAGCAGCTTAGAAGCGGGGGTCTGGCATGAGCAGTTCTTC. This translates into CASSLEAGVWHEQFF. This chain uses TRBV7-2 with TRBJ2-1; TRBD2 aligns across 8 bases. CDR1 is SGHTA, CDR2 FQGNSA, per germline. V was clipped by 1 base and J by 8 bases; unmatched bases: 7. The CDR3 totals 15 residues.

The V gene is TRBV19, the J gene TRBJ1-2; 8 bases are a match to TRBD1. The germline gives CDR1 LNHDA, CDR2 SQIVND (reference sequence). V dropped 1 base and J dropped 7; count of bases not matched to a gene: 8. The CDR3 runs 15 residues. In DNA, the CDR3 is TGTGCCAGTAGTATAGCTGGCAGGGGGCTTAGTGGCTACACCTTC. Amino acid sequence: CASSIAGRGLSGYTF. Complete variable domain (other parts from reference TRBV19 and TRBJ1-2): DGGITQSPKYLFRKEGQNVTLSCEQNLNHDAMYWYRQDPGQGLRLIYYSQIVNDFQKGDIAEGYSVSREKKESFPLTVTSAQKNPTAFYLCASSIAGRGLSGYTFGSGTRLTVV.

The chain's CDR3 is CASSKRGGPGLGTDTQYF. The CDR3 bases are TGTGCCAGCAGCAAAAGGGGGGGACCGGGACTAGGCACAGATACGCAGTATTTT. The chain employs TRBV7-2 and TRBJ2-3; 8 bases map to TRBD2. This CDR3 has 18 residues. The trim removed 5 bases at V and 1 base at J, leaving 14 bases unmatched. Germline-derived CDR1 and CDR2 are SGHTA and FQGNSA.

The chain links TRBV5-4 to TRBJ2-3; D is unresolved. Germline CDR1 SGHNT, CDR2 YYREEE (reference sequence). The V gene lost 4 bases and the J gene lost 0 bases, with 3 bases spanning the gap. This CDR3 region has 12 residues. The CDR3 DNA reads TGTGCCAGCAGCCTCAGCACAGATACGCAGTATTTT. Translation: CASSLSTDTQYF. Using reference TRBV5-4 and TRBJ2-3 for the parts outside the CDR3, the full variable domain is ETGVTQSPTHLIKTRGQQVTLRCSSQSGHNTVSWYQQALGQGPQFIFQYYREEENGRGNFPPRFSGLQFPNYSSELNVNALELDDSALYLCASSLSTDTQYFGPGTRLTVL.

This clone was recorded once. The chain couples TRBV19 to TRBJ2-2; the D gene is possibly TRBD2 (5 bases). CDR1 LNHDA and CDR2 SQIVND come from the germline V gene (reference sequence). Trimming removed 3 bases at V and 6 bases at J, with 8 bases between. The CDR3 loop spans 13 amino acids. The CDR3 sequence is CASSIGGPGELFF. The CDR3 DNA reads TGTGCCAGTAGTATTGGCGGGCCCGGGGAGCTGTTTTTT.

The V gene is TRBV20-1, the J gene TRBJ2-7, with TRBD1 as a possible D gene (6 bases). The CDR3 is made up of 11 amino acids. CDR1 and CDR2 (germline): DFQATT, SNEGSKA (reference sequence). V lost 3 bases and J 3 bases, leaving 6 bases between the germline ends. For the CDR3, the DNA is TGCAGTGCTAGGACAGGCTACGAGCAGTACGTC. Translating it yields CSARTGYEQYV.

The chain's CDR3 is CASSVMGGQETQYF. The DNA for the CDR3 is TGTGCCAGCAGCGTAATGGGGGGCCAAGAGACCCAGTACTTC. The V call is TRBV9, the J call TRBJ2-5, with TRBD2 as a possible D gene (6 bases). Germline-derived CDR1 and CDR2 are SGDLS and YYNGEE. The CDR3 length is 14 residues. The V end was cut by 1 base, the J end by 1 base, with 8 bases between.

This rearrangement joins TRBV24-1 to TRBJ1-2, with D perhaps TRBD1 (6 bases). The CDR3 loop spans 17 amino acids. Trimming took 4 bases from V and 4 from J, leaving 21 bases between them. Germline CDR1 and CDR2: KGHDR and SFDVKD. CDR3 sequence: CATSDTGGTLGGYGYTF. The CDR3 DNA reads TGTGCCACCAGTGACACCGGGGGGACACTGGGTGGCTATGGCTACACCTTC.

CDR3 sequence reads: CASSLGRQGPTEAFF. CDR3 coding DNA: TGTGCCAGCAGCTTAGGAAGACAGGGCCCCACTGAAGCTTTCTTT. The V gene is TRBV7-8, the J gene TRBJ1-1, with TRBD1 matching over 7 bases. Trimming took 1 base from V and 4 from J; bases not matched to a gene: 6. This CDR3 region has 15 residues. CDR1 is SGHVS, CDR2 FQNEAQ, per germline.

This clone was counted between two and nine times. The chain uses TRBV15 and TRBJ2-4, with 10 bases lining up with TRBD1. Trimming cost V 0 bases and J 9 bases; bases outside gene matches: 8. This CDR3 is built from 16 residues. The germline CDR1 and CDR2 sequences are LNHNV and YYDKDF (reference sequence). The CDR3 reads CATSRDRGTGDSIQYF. DNA of the CDR3: TGTGCCACCAGCAGAGATCGGGGGACAGGGGATTCCATTCAGTACTTC.

CDR3: CSVEDQLYEQYF. The CDR3 coding sequence is TGCAGCGTTGAAGATCAACTTTACGAGCAGTACTTC. The chain uses TRBV29-1 and TRBJ2-7; D is unclear. Trimming cost V 0 bases and J 4 bases, with 7 bases left between them. CDR1 and CDR2 from the germline V gene are SQVTM and ANQGSEA. This CDR3 spans 12 amino acids.

This sequence joins TRBV7-8 and TRBJ2-3; 9 nucleotides match TRBD2. This CDR3 has 19 amino acids. Germline CDR1 is SGHVS and CDR2 is FQNEAQ. The V and J ends lost 2 bases and 1 base, in that order; junction bases with no gene match: 13. CDR3 DNA sequence: TGTGCCAGCAGCTTATCCATAAGGAAAATAGCGGGGGGCACAGATACGCAGTATTTT. Translation: CASSLSIRKIAGGTDTQYF.

The rearrangement joins TRBV3-1 (or the pseudogene TRBV3-2) to TRBJ1-5; D is undetermined. Germline V gene lookup returns CDR1 LGHDT and CDR2 YNNKEL (reference sequence). Trimming took 4 bases from V and 5 from J, leaving 9 bases between them. The CDR3 sequence is 13 residues long. DNA of the CDR3: TGTGCCAGCAGCCCCTCGGTAGATCAGCCCCAGCATTTT. Translated: CASSPSVDQPQHF.

This clone appeared once. This chain connects TRBV28 to TRBJ1-6; D uncertain. V was shortened by 6 bases and J by 1 base, with 13 bases between the two germline ends. The CDR3 extends over 16 amino acids. Germline assignment: CDR1 MDHEN and CDR2 SYDVKM. For the CDR3, the DNA is TGTGCCAGCAGGGTGGCAGTCGGGTCCTATAATTCACCCCTCCACTTT. Translation gives CASRVAVGSYNSPLHF.